The sample holds one count of the clone carrying this TCR beta chain. The antigen is unknown. This entry belongs to a study of cytomegalovirus exposure and HLA in healthy donors. Background on the study: It was reported in a later analysis that the approximately 120 validation repertoires used the same platform as the approximately 620 first-cohort repertoires.

Measured with immunoSEQ multiplex PCR; TCRdb has only the in-frame clones, and not every one. The sample shows roughly 150,000 clones, 75% to 90% of them seen only once. V lost 2 bases and J lost 4, with 6 bases in between. From germline, CDR1 is GTSNPN and CDR2 SVGIG (reference sequence). This CDR3 spans 11 amino acids. Study-wide points: CMV antigen specificity of three CMV-associated chains was confirmed in vitro.

Sequences were obtained from PBMCs. The V call is TRBV30, the J call TRBJ2-7; D ambiguous. The sequence was obtained from a woman between 18 and 30 years old in good health and CMV-seronegative. The chain's CDR3 is CAWSTHYEQYF. The DNA for the CDR3 is TGTGCCTGGAGTACTCATTACGAGCAGTACTTC.